Presented here are 5 T cell receptor beta chains from one specimen sequenced in a study of beta chain features in type 1 diabetes. Study conclusions and caveats: TCRB CDR3s from Type 1 diabetes patients were moderately but significantly shorter in all four CD4+ subsets.

These TCRs' antigens remain unknown. Expressed TCRB transcripts were sequenced because the isolated RNA had all been reverse transcribed beforehand. TCRdb keeps only in-frame clones here, not all; method: immunoSEQ multiplex PCR. Seen here are roughly 280,000 clones, 24% observed once, and the top ten hold around 0.013%. Sequencing was performed on naive CD4+ T cells from blood. The receptors come from a woman in her twenties or thirties with type 1 diabetes.

This clone has just a few counts. The chain joins TRBV4-1 to TRBJ2-3; 9 positions match TRBD2. This CDR3 is 15 amino acids long. CDR1 is MGHRA, CDR2 YSYEKL, per germline. The junction had 4 bases not matched to a gene; V was cut back by 4 bases and J by 2 bases. The chain's CDR3 is CASSPLAGITDTQYF. CDR3 DNA: TGCGCCAGCAGCCCTCTAGCGGGGATCACAGATACGCAGTATTTT.

J is TRBJ2-1 and V is TRBV7-2, with D unresolved. The CDR3 runs 15 residues. V shed 0 bases and J shed 0 bases, with 6 bases lying between them. Germline assignment: CDR1 SGHTA and CDR2 FQGNSA. CDR3 protein: CASSLAVFSYNEQFF. CDR3 in DNA: TGTGCCAGCAGCTTAGCCGTTTTCTCCTACAATGAGCAGTTCTTC.

This clone was observed a handful of times. The rearrangement links TRBV9 to TRBJ2-3; D is possibly TRBD2 (6 bases). CDR1 is SGDLS, CDR2 YYNGEE, per germline. This CDR3 spans 15 amino acids. Trimming shortened V by 2 bases and J by 4 bases, and 14 bases separated the two germline ends. The DNA for the CDR3 is TGTGCCAGCAGCGTCCTGGAGGGAGTCGCAGATACGCAGTATTTT. Translation: CASSVLEGVADTQYF.

In its sample, this clone was seen a few times. This specimen includes other DNA sequences encoding the same CDR3. This chain joins TRBV30 and TRBJ2-7; D is uncertain. Germline V gives CDR1 GTSNPN, CDR2 SVGIG (reference sequence). The V end was cut by 0 bases, the J end by 3 bases, with 3 bases between. CDR3 length equals 11 residues. The DNA of the CDR3 is TGTGCCTGGAGTGTCGTCTACGAGCAGTACTTC. The encoded protein is CAWSVVYEQYF.

This clone was observed a handful of times. The chain uses TRBV13 and TRBJ1-1, with D uncertain. Germline CDR1 is PRHDT and CDR2 is FYEKMQ (reference sequence). CDR3 length: 12 residues. Trimming stripped 5 bases from V and 6 bases from J, with 10 bases between. Here the CDR3 reads CASSPRTAEAFF. The CDR3 DNA reads as TGTGCCAGCAGCCCACGAACGGCTGAAGCTTTCTTT.